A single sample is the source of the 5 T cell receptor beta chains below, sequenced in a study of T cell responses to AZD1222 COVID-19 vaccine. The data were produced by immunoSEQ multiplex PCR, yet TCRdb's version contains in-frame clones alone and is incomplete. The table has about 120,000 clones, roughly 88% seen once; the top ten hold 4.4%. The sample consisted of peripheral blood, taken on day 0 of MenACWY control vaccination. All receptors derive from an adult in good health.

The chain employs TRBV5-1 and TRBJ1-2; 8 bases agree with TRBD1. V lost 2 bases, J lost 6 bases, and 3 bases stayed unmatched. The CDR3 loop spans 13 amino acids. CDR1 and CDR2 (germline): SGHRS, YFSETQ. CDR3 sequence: CASSFLTGDGYTF. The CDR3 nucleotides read TGCGCCAGCAGCTTCCTGACAGGGGATGGCTACACCTTC.

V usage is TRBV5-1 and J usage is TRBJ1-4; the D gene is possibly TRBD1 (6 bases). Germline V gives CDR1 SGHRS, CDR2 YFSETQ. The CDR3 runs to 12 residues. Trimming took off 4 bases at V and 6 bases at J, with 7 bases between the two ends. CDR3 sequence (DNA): TGCGCCAGCAGCCCAGGGGATGAAAAACTGTTTTTT. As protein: CASSPGDEKLFF.

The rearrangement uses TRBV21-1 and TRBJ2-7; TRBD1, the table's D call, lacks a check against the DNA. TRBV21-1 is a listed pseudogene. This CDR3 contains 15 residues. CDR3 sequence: CASSNRTGGGYEQYF. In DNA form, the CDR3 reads TGTGCCAGCAGCAACCGGACAGGGGGCGGGTACGAGCAGTACTTC.

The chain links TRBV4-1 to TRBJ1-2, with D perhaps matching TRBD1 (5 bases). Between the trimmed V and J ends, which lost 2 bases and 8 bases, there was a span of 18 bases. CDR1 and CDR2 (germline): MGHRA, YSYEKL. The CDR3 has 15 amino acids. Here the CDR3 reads CASSQFGAPSGGYTF. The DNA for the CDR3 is TGCGCCAGCAGCCAATTTGGGGCCCCTTCCGGGGGCTACACCTTC.

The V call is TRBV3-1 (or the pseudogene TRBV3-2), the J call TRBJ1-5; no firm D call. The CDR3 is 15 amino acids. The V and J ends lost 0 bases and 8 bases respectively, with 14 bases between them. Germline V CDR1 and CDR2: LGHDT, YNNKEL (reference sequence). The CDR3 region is CASSQEAGKSKPQHF. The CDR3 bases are TGTGCCAGCAGCCAAGAGGCTGGGAAAAGCAAGCCCCAGCATTTT.